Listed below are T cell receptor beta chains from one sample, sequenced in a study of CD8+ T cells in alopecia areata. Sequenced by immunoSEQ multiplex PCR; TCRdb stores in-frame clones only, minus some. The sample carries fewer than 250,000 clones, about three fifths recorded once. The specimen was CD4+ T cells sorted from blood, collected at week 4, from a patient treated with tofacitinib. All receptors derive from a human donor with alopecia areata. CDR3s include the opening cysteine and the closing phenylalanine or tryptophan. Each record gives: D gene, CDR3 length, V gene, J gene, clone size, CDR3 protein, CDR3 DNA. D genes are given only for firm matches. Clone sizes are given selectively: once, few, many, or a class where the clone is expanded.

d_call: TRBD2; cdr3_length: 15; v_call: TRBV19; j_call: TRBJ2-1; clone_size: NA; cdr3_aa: CASSLAGGSYNEQFF; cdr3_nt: TGTGCCAGTAGTCTAGCGGGAGGGTCTTACAATGAGCAGTTCTTC
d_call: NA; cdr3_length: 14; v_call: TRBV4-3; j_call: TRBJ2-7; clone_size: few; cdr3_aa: CASSQVVWTYEQYF; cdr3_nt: TGCGCCAGCAGCCAAGTGGTCTGGACCTACGAGCAGTACTTC
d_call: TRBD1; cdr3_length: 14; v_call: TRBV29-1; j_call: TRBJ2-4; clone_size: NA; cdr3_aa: CSVLRAGGQNIQYF; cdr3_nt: TGCAGCGTACTAAGGGCAGGGGGTCAAAACATTCAGTACTTC
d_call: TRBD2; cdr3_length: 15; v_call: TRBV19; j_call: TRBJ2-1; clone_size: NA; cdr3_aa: CASSIPGLAGNEQFF; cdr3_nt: TGTGCCAGTAGTATACCGGGACTAGCGGGGAATGAGCAGTTCTTC
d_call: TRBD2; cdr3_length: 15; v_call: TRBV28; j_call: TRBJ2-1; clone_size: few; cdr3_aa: CASSWATSGRMAQFF; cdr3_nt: TGTGCCAGCAGTTGGGCGACTAGCGGGAGGATGGCGCAGTTCTTC
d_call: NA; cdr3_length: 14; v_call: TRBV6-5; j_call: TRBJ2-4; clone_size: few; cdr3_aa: CASSGPRGFNIQYF; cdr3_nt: TGTGCCAGCAGTGGTCCGAGAGGGTTTAACATTCAGTACTTC
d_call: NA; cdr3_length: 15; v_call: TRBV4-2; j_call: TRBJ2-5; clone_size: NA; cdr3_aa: CASSQFQGTQETQYF; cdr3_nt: TGTGCCAGCAGCCAGTTCCAGGGAACCCAAGAGACCCAGTACTTC
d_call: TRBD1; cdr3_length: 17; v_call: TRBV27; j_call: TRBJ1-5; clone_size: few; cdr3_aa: CASSFSLDRGGNQPQHF; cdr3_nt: TGTGCCAGCAGTTTTTCCCTGGACAGGGGTGGCAATCAGCCCCAGCATTTT
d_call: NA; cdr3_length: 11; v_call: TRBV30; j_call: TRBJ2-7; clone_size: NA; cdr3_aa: CGAASSYEQYF; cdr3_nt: TGTGGCGCTGCGAGTTCCTACGAGCAGTACTTC
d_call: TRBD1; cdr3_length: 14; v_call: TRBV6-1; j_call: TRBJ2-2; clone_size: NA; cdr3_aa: CASEGQGAIGELFF; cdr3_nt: TGTGCCAGCGAGGGACAGGGGGCCATCGGGGAGCTGTTTTTT
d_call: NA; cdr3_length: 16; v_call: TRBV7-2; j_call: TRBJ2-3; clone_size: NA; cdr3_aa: CASSLLRTGSTDTQYF; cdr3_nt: TGTGCCAGCAGCTTACTTCGGACGGGCTCGACAGATACGCAGTATTTT
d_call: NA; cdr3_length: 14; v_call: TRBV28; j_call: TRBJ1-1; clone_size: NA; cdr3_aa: CASGLRGRDTEAFF; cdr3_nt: TGTGCCAGCGGTCTCAGGGGAAGAGACACTGAAGCTTTCTTT
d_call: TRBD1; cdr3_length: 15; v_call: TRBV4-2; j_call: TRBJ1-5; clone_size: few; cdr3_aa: CASSQRGREDQPQHF; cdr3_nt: TGTGCCAGCAGCCAAAGGGGGCGAGAGGATCAGCCCCAGCATTTT
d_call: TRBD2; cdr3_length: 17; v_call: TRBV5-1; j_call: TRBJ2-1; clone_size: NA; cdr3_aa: CASSPVRGGRGFNEQFF; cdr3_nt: TGCGCCAGCAGCCCCGTAAGGGGAGGGAGGGGCTTCAATGAGCAGTTCTTC
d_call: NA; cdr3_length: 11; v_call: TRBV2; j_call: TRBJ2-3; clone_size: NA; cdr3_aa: CASEDTDTQYF; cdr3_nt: TGTGCCAGCGAGGACACAGATACGCAGTATTTT
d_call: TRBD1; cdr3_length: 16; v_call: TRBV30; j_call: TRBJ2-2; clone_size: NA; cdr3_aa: CAWRKPGTEYTGELFF; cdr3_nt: TGTGCCTGGAGGAAACCCGGGACAGAGTACACCGGGGAGCTGTTTTTT
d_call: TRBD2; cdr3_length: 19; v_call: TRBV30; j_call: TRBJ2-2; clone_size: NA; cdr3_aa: CAWTTGVMSGGANTGELFF; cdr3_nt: TGTGCCTGGACCACCGGGGTGATGAGCGGGGGGGCGAACACCGGGGAGCTGTTTTTT
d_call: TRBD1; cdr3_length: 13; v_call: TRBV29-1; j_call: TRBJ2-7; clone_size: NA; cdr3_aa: CSAVRDRGYEQYF; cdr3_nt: TGCAGCGCCGTCCGGGACAGAGGCTACGAGCAGTACTTC
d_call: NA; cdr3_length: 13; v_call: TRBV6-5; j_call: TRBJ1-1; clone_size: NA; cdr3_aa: CASSANMNTEAFF; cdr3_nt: TGTGCCAGCAGTGCCAACATGAACACTGAAGCTTTCTTT
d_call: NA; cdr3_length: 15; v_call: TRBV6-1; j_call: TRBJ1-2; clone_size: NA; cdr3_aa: CASFPPEGLAHGYTF; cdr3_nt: TGTGCCAGTTTTCCCCCTGAGGGTTTGGCCCATGGCTACACCTTC
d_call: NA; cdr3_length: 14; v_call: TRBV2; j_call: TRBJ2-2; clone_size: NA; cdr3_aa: CASGARRATGELFF; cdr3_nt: TGTGCCAGCGGGGCGAGGAGGGCCACCGGGGAGCTGTTTTTT
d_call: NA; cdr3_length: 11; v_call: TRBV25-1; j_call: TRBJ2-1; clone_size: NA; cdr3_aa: CASSGHNEQFF; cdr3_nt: TGTGCCAGCAGTGGGCACAATGAGCAGTTCTTC
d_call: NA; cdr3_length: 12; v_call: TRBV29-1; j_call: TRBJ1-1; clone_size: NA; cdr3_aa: CSVELANTEAFF; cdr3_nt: TGCAGCGTTGAACTGGCGAACACTGAAGCTTTCTTT
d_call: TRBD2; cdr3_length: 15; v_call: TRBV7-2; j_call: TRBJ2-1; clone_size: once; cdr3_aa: CASSLVASGRYEQFF; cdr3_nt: TGTGCCAGCAGCTTAGTCGCTAGCGGGAGATATGAGCAGTTCTTC
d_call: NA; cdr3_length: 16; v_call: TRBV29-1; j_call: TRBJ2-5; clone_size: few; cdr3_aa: CSVEEEAGAYQETQYF; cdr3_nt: TGCAGCGTTGAAGAGGAGGCAGGGGCCTATCAAGAGACCCAGTACTTC
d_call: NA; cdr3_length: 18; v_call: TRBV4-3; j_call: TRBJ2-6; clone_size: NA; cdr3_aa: CASSRADNRGLGANVLTF; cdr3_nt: TGCGCCAGCAGCCGTGCCGATAACAGGGGACTTGGGGCCAACGTCCTGACTTTC
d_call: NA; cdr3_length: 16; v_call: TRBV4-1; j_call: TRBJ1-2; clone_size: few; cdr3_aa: CASSQGRGVENYGYTF; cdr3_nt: TGCGCCAGCAGCCAAGGTCGGGGAGTAGAGAACTATGGCTACACCTTC
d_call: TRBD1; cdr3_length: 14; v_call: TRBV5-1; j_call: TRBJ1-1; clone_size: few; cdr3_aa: CASSYTGGGTEAFF; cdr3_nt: TGCGCCAGCAGCTATACAGGGGGCGGTACTGAAGCTTTCTTT
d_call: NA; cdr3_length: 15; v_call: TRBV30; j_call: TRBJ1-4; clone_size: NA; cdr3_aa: CAWSAFNGPHEKLFF; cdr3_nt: TGTGCCTGGAGTGCCTTCAACGGACCCCATGAAAAACTGTTTTTT
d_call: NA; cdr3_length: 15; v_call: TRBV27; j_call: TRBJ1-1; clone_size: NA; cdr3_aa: CASSIRTATNTEAFF; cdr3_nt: TGTGCCAGCAGTATCAGGACAGCTACGAACACTGAAGCTTTCTTT
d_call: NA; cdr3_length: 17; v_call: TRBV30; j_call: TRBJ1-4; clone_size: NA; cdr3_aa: CAWSPKGTLATNEKLFF; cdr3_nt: TGTGCCTGGAGTCCGAAGGGAACCCTTGCAACTAATGAAAAACTGTTTTTT
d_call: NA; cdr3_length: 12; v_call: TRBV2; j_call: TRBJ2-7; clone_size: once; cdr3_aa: CASSPTRNEQYF; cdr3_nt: TGTGCCAGCAGTCCGACTAGAAACGAGCAGTACTTC
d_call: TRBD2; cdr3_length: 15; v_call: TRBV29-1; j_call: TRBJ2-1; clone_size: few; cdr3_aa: CSVVSGLAGDNEQFF; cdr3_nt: TGCAGCGTTGTTTCCGGACTAGCGGGGGACAATGAGCAGTTCTTC
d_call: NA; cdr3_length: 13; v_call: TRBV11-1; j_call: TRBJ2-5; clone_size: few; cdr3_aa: CASTPVGVRTQYF; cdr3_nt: TGTGCCAGCACCCCGGTGGGGGTAAGGACCCAGTACTTC
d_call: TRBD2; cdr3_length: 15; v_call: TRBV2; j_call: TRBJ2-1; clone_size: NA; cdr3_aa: CASSGASGDRDEQFF; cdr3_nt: TGTGCCAGCAGCGGAGCTAGCGGGGACCGGGATGAGCAGTTCTTC
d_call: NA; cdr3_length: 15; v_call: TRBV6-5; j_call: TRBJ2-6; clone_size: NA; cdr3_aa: CASTRGARGANVLTF; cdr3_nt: TGTGCCAGCACCAGGGGGGCGAGAGGGGCCAACGTCCTGACTTTC
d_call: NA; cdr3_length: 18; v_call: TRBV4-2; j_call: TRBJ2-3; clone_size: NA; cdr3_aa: CASSHHRRPTGSTDTQYF; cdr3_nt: TGTGCCAGCAGCCATCACAGACGCCCGACGGGGAGCACAGATACGCAGTATTTT
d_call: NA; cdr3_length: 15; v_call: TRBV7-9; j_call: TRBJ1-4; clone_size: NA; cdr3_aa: CASSLDGGTNEKLFF; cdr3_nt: TGTGCCAGCAGCTTGGACGGGGGAACTAATGAAAAACTGTTTTTT
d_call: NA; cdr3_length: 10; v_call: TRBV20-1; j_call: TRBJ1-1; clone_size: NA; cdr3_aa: CSARDVEAFF; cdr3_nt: TGCAGTGCTCGGGACGTTGAAGCTTTCTTT
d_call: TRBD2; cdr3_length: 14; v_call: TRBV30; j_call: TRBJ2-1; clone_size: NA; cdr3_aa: CAFGTSGSYNEQFF; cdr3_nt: TGTGCCTTCGGGACTAGCGGCTCCTACAATGAGCAGTTCTTC
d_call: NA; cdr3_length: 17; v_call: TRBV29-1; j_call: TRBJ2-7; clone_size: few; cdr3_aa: CSVSGGRTDTFRHEQYF; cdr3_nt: TGCAGCGTTTCGGGTGGAAGGACGGATACTTTTCGCCACGAGCAGTACTTC
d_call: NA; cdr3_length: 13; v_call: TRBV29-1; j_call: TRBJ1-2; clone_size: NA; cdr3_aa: CSVEVGQNYGYTF; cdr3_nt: TGCAGCGTTGAAGTCGGACAGAACTATGGCTACACCTTC
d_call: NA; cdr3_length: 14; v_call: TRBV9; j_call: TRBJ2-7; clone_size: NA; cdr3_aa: CASSVGSQAYEQYF; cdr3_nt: TGTGCCAGCAGCGTAGGGTCACAGGCCTACGAGCAGTACTTC
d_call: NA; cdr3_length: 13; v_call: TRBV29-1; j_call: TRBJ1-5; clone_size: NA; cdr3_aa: CSVAPDSNQPQHF; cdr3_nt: TGCAGCGTTGCCCCGGACAGCAATCAGCCCCAGCATTTT
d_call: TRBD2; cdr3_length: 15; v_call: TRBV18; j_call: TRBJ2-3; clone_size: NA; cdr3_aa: CASSPSGSNTDTQYF; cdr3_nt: TGTGCCAGCTCACCAAGCGGGAGTAACACAGATACGCAGTATTTT
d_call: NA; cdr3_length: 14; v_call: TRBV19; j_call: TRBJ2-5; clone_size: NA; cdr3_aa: CASSPLGLQETQYF; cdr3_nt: TGTGCCAGTAGTCCCTTAGGGCTTCAAGAGACCCAGTACTTC
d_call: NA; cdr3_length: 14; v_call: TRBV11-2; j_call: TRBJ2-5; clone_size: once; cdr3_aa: CASSLATGQETQYF; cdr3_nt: TGTGCCAGCAGCTTAGCAACAGGGCAAGAGACCCAGTACTTC
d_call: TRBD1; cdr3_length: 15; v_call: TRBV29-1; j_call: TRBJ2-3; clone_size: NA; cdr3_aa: CSVLGPTGGTDTQYF; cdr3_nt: TGCAGCGTCCTAGGGCCTACAGGGGGCACAGATACGCAGTATTTT
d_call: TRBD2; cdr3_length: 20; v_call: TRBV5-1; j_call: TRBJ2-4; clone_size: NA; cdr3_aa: CASSSLGVDYGGRAANIQYF; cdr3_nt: TGCGCCAGCAGCAGCTTGGGTGTCGACTATGGCGGGAGGGCAGCAAACATTCAGTACTTC
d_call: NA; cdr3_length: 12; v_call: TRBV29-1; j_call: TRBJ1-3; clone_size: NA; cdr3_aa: CSVGQAGNTIYF; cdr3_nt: TGCAGCGTTGGACAGGCTGGAAACACCATATATTTT
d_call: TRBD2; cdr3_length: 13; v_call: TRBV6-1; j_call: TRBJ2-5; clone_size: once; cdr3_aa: CASGTTRSETQYF; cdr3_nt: TGTGCCAGCGGGACTACTAGGAGTGAGACCCAGTACTTC
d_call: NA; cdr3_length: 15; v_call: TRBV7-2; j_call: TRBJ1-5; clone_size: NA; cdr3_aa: CASSLQGSGNQPQHF; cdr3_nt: TGTGCCAGCAGCTTACAGGGGAGTGGCAATCAGCCCCAGCATTTT
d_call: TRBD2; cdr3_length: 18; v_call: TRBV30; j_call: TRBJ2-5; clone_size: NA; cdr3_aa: CAWSVVRTSGIFGETQYF; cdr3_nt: TGTGCCTGGAGTGTAGTAAGGACTAGCGGGATTTTCGGGGAGACCCAGTACTTC
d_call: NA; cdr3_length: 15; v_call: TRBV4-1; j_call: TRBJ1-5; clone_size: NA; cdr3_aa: CASSQAWPEHQPQHF; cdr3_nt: TGCGCCAGCAGCCAAGCTTGGCCGGAGCATCAGCCCCAGCATTTT
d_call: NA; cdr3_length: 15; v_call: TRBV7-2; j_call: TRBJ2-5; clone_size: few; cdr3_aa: CASSPSNQRQETQYF; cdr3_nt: TGTGCCAGCAGCCCATCAAACCAGAGGCAAGAGACCCAGTACTTC
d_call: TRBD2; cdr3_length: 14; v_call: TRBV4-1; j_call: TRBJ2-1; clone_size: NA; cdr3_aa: CASRWASGRGEQFF; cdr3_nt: TGCGCCAGCAGATGGGCTAGCGGGAGGGGGGAGCAGTTCTTC
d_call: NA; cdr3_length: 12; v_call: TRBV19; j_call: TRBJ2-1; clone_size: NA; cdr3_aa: CASSGIIGEQFF; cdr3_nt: TGTGCCAGTAGTGGGATAATCGGTGAGCAGTTCTTC
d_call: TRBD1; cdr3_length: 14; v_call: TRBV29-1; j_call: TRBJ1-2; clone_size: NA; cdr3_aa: CSAVVGQGSYGYTF; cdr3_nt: TGCAGCGCCGTGGTGGGACAGGGGTCCTATGGCTACACCTTC
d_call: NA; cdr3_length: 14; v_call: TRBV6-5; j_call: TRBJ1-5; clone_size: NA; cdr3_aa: CASSPQGSNQPQHF; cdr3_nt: TGTGCCAGCAGTCCGCAGGGGAGCAATCAGCCCCAGCATTTT
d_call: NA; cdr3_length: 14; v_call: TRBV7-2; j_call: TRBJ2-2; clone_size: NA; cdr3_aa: CASSVQDSTGELFF; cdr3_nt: TGTGCCAGCAGCGTCCAAGATAGCACCGGGGAGCTGTTTTTT